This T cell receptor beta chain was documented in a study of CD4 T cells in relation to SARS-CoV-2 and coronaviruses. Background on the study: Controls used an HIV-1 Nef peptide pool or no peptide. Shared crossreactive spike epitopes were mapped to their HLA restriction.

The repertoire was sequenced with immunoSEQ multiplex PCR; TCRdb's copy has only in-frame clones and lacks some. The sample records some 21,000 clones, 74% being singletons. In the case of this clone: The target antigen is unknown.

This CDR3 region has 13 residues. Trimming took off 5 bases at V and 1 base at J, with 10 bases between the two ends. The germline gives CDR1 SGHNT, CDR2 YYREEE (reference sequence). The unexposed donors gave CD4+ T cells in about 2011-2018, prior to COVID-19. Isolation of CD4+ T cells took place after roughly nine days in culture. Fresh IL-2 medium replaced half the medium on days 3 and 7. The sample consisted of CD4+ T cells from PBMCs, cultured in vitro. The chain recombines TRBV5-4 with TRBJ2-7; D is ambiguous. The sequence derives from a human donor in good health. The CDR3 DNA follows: TGTGCCAGCAGTATTGACACTTCCTACGAGCAGTACTTC. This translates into CASSIDTSYEQYF.